The clone carrying this TCR beta chain was counted between two and nine times. Its specificity is unknown. The same CDR3 also results from other DNA sequences found in this sample. V was shortened by 2 bases and J by 3 bases, with 11 bases between the two germline ends. This CDR3 region has 15 residues. From germline, CDR1 is SGHTA and CDR2 FQGNSA. Use of 60 Vbeta and 13 Jbeta primers characterized the PCR. The table came from immunoSEQ multiplex PCR; TCRdb's copy has only in-frame clones and leaves some out. The table shows about 140,000 clones, with around 59% occurring only once. The sample comes from a study of cytomegalovirus exposure and HLA in healthy donors. General observations from the study: Researchers reported in a later analysis that a missense DCLRE1C variant was tied to TCR beta V- and J-gene trimming. About 90% or about 30% of the time was how often most TCR beta V segments were productive, according to an earlier analysis. Highly shared variants forming one cluster were likely a sequencing artifact.

This chain connects TRBV7-2 to TRBJ1-5; D unresolved. Sequenced sample: PBMCs. The TCR was taken from a male donor in good health and CMV-seronegative. The CDR3 protein is CASSLMLTINQPQHF. In nucleotides, the CDR3 is TGTGCCAGCAGCTTAATGCTGACAATCAATCAGCCCCAGCATTTT.